In this sample, the clone carrying this T cell receptor (beta chain) turned up many times. Its antigen is unknown. Using unique molecular identifiers, the investigators prepared the TCRbeta library. TCRdb reanalysed the PCR reads using MiXCR and keeps one entry per CDR3 protein. The data hold 300,000 to 350,000 distinct CDR3 sequences, with around 15% observed a single time. The sample originates from a study of T-cell reconstitution after alpha-beta-depleted transplantation in children. Findings and limits, study-wide: Where some patients showed high TCRbeta diversity at day 60, it came from recipient T cells and thymic progenitors that had survived. Several hundred expanded graft clones reportedly supplied alpha-beta T cells about two months after transplant. Fresh T-cell production supplied most of the T-cell counts and diversity seen one year after transplant.

V lost 3 bases and J 8 bases, leaving 13 bases between the germline ends. The CDR3 contains 13 residues. Germline V gene data show CDR1 as LGHNA and CDR2 as YNFKEQ. The clonotype originates from a male patient aged 2-15 years who had a stem cell transplant for acute lymphoblastic leukemia, so the T cells may come from the graft donor. V gene TRBV4-2 combines with J gene TRBJ2-5; D is undetermined. This material consisted of PBMCs, mostly from graft donor cells, taken 360 days after TCRalphabeta/CD19-depleted stem cell transplant. The CDR3 protein is CASSHLMNVTQYF. The CDR3 nucleotides are TGTGCCAGCAGCCATCTGATGAACGTCACCCAGTACTTC.